This T cell receptor beta chain was captured by sequencing in a study of Ad26.COV2.S vaccination and SARS-CoV-2 variants. Study-level background: A participant enrolled in the COV1001 Ad26.COV2.S trial arm provided the sample.

Sequencing used immunoSEQ multiplex PCR; TCRdb keeps in-frame clones, though not all of them. The data show around 320,000 clones, around 81% seen once. Stated treatment: roughly 20 received Ad26.COV2.S at low or high dose, single or two shots; 5 received placebo; per-sample allocation not given. It was on day 63 after the first vaccine or placebo injection that samples were taken. The CDR3 spans 15 residues. The ends were cut back, 2 bases at V and 0 bases at J, with 11 bases in the middle. Germline loops: CDR1 MNHNY, CDR2 SVGAGI (reference sequence). The chain combines TRBV6-6 with TRBJ2-7; D is unresolved. This clonotype was sampled from a person aged 18-65 years who received the Ad26.COV2.S COVID-19 vaccine or a placebo. This specimen was peripheral blood, taken in a trial of Ad26.COV2.S vaccine versus placebo. The CDR3 DNA follows: TGTGCCAGCAGTTACGGGGTTCCCAGCTCCTACGAGCAGTACTTC. Translating it yields CASSYGVPSSYEQYF.